The 8 T cell receptor beta chains below come from one sample, sequenced in a study of shared clonotypes between healthy human individuals. Using immunoSEQ multiplex PCR, the repertoire was profiled, and TCRdb retains in-frame clones only, with some absent. Among a few million clones listed, approximately 92% were seen once. The sequenced sample was naive CD4+ T cells sorted from blood. Stated subset: CD45RA+ positively selected. Every receptor here comes from a man younger than 35 in good health.

The CDR3 loop is CAPSHTDNEQFF. The DNA of the CDR3 is TGTGCCCCAAGCCACACAGACAATGAGCAGTTCTTC. The chain joins TRBV19 to TRBJ2-1; D gene uncertain. Germline CDR1 and CDR2: LNHDA and SQIVND (reference sequence). This CDR3 is built from 12 residues. The V gene lost 11 bases and the J gene lost 5 bases, with 13 bases spanning the gap.

For this clone: The germline gene is not matched at one end of the junction; a read error may be the cause. This CDR3 is CASSFSGDRVNF. As DNA, the CDR3 is TGTGCCAGCAGCTTCTCCGGCGACAGGGTGAATTTT. The V and J genes are TRBV5-6 and TRBJ2-3; 7 nucleotides align to TRBD1. This CDR3 has 12 amino acids. CDR1 is SGHDT, CDR2 YYEEEE, per germline.

The chain combines TRBV7-9 with TRBJ1-2; 12 positions match TRBD1. Germline assignment: CDR1 SEHNR and CDR2 FQNEAQ (reference sequence). With V trimmed by 5 bases and J by 7 bases, 14 bases remained unmatched. The CDR3 sequence is 17 residues long. CDR3 residues: CASSTGVGTGGASGYTF. For the CDR3, the DNA is TGTGCCAGCAGCACCGGGGTCGGGACAGGGGGCGCGAGTGGCTACACCTTC.

The chain employs TRBV6-1 and TRBJ2-5; possible D gene TRBD1, 6 bases. The CDR3 is 13 amino acids. V was shortened by 4 bases and J by 5 bases, with 11 bases between the two germline ends. The germline V gene has CDR1 MNHNS and CDR2 SASEGT. The CDR3 DNA sequence: TGTGCCAGCAGTGCCAGGGGCAGGGAGACCCAGTACTTC. Protein: CASSARGRETQYF.

Comments on this clone: This CDR3 is also generated by other DNA sequences in the sample. The CDR3, as DNA: TGTGCCAGCAGTGGGGGGAGATACGAGCAGTACTTC. The encoded protein is CASSGGRYEQYF. V and J are TRBV6-1 and TRBJ2-7; D may match TRBD1 or TRBD2 (5 bases each). CDR3 length: 12 amino acids. Looked up from germline, CDR1 is MNHNS and CDR2 is SASEGT. V lost 4 bases and J lost 4, with 8 bases in between.

This rearrangement joins TRBV29-1 to TRBJ2-7; TRBD1 is a possible D gene (5 bases). Trimming removed 3 bases from V and 5 bases from J, with 11 bases in between. This CDR3 spans 12 amino acids. Germline values: CDR1 SQVTM, CDR2 ANQGSEA. Here the CDR3 reads CSVEVAGNEQYF. The CDR3 region has the DNA TGCAGCGTTGAGGTGGCAGGGAACGAGCAGTACTTC.

This clone was picked up one time. The CDR3 region has the DNA TGTGCCAGCAGTTACTCGACGAGCGAGAGCAATCAGCCCCAGCATTTT. This codes for CASSYSTSESNQPQHF. This sequence joins TRBV6-6 and TRBJ1-5, with no clear D. The CDR3 covers 16 residues. Germline CDR1 MNHNY, CDR2 SVGAGI (reference sequence). The V gene lost 0 bases and the J gene lost 1 base, with 10 bases spanning the gap.

J is TRBJ2-7 and V is TRBV19, with D uncertain. CDR1 LNHDA and CDR2 SQIVND come from the germline V gene (reference sequence). CDR3 length equals 14 residues. V shed 4 bases and J shed 0 bases, with 10 bases lying between them. The CDR3 bases are TGTGCCAGTAGTAGCCGCGTCAGCTCCTACGAGCAGTACTTC. Translating gives CASSSRVSSYEQYF.